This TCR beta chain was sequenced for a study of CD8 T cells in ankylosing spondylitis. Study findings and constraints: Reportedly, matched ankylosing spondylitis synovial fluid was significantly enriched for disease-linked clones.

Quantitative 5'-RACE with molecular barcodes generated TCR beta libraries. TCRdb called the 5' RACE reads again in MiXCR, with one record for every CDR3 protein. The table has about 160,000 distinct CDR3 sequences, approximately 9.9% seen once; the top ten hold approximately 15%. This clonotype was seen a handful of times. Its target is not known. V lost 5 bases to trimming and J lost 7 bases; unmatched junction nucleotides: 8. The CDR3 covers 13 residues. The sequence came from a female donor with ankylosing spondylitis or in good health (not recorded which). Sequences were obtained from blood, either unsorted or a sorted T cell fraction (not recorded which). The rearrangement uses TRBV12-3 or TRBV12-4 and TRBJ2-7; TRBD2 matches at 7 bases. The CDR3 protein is CASSPAGVGEQYF. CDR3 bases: TGTGCCAGCAGTCCCGCGGGAGTCGGGGAGCAGTACTTC.